This is a list of T cell receptor beta chains from one sample in a study of cytomegalovirus exposure and HLA in healthy donors. Libraries were prepared by immunoSEQ multiplex PCR; TCRdb keeps only in-frame clonotypes and omits some of them. The profile covers around 150,000 clones, with 91% appearing a single time and more than 2.5% taken by the ten largest. The sequencing input was PBMCs. The receptors stem from a woman aged 18-29 years in good health and CMV-seropositive. Each CDR3 is given without its conserved first and last residue.

V gene	J gene	CDR3 protein
TRBV7-9	TRBJ2-3	ASSQTSGSLTDTQY
TRBV29-1	TRBJ1-2	SVEGGQGRRYGYT
TRBV2	TRBJ1-1	ASRRGTGGTEAF
TRBV10-1	TRBJ2-7	ASSEGTGGLYEQY
TRBV6-5	TRBJ1-2	ASSYSDRGTYGYT
TRBV13	TRBJ2-7	ASSQRGGGGKYEQY
TRBV27	TRBJ1-6	ASRFDRGFNSPLH
TRBV28	TRBJ2-3	ASSGSGRAGVVTDTQY
TRBV29-1	TRBJ1-1	SVEPWRREKAF
TRBV7-8	TRBJ2-7	ASSLARSLSYEQY
TRBV9	TRBJ2-1	ASSVRTGGYNEQF
TRBV4-1	TRBJ2-3	ASRPEGAGGDTQY
TRBV9	TRBJ1-1	ASSTREISTEAF
TRBV4-2	TRBJ2-3	ASSQDRTSGSTQY
TRBV7-9	TRBJ2-2	ASSLARVGTNTGELF
TRBV11-2	TRBJ1-2	ASSLNRGGGYT